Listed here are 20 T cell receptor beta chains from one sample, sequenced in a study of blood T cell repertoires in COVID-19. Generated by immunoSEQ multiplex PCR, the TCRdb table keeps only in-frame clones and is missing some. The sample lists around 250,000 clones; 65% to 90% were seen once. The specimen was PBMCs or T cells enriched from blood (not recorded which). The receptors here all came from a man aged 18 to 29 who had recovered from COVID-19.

CDR3 nucleotides: TGTGCCAGCAGCTTGGCAGGACAGGGCTCTGGAAACACCATATATTTT. Protein: CASSLAGQGSGNTIYF. The rearrangement joins TRBV5-5 to TRBJ1-3; TRBD1 matches at 8 bases. V shed 0 bases, J shed 0 bases, and the junction held 2 bases outside the gene matches. Germline CDR1 reads SGHKS; CDR2 reads YYEKEE (reference sequence). The CDR3 contains 16 residues.

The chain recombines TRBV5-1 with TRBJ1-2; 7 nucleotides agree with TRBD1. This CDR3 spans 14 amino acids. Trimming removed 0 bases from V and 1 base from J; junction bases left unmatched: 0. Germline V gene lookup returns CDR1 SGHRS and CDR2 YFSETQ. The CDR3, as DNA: TGCGCCAGCAGCTTGGGGGACAGTAACTATGGCTACACCTTC. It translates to CASSLGDSNYGYTF.

CDR3 DNA: TGTGCCTGGACTTCCGGTTTCAATCAGCCCCAGCATTTT. The encoded protein is CAWTSGFNQPQHF. V and J are TRBV30 and TRBJ1-5; D ambiguous. Per the germline V gene, CDR1 is GTSNPN and CDR2 is SVGIG (reference sequence). CDR3 length: 13 amino acids. V dropped 4 bases and J dropped 3 bases, with 10 bases sitting between them.

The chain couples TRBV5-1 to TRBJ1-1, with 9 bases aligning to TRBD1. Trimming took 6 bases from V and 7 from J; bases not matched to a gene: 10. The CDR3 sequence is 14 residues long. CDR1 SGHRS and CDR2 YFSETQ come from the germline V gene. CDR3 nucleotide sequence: TGCGCCAGCACCAATACCGGGACAGGGTATGAAGCTTTCTTT. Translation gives CASTNTGTGYEAFF.

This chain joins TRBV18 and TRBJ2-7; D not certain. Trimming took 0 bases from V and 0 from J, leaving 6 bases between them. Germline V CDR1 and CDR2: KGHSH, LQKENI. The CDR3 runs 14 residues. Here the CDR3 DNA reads TGTGCCAGCTCACCACCCTACGGCTCCTACGAGCAGTACTTC. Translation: CASSPPYGSYEQYF.

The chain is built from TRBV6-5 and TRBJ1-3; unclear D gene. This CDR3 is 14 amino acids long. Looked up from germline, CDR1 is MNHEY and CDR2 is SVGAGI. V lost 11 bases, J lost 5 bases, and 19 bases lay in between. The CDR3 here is CAGSAVGRRNTIYF. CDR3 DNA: TGTGCCGGATCAGCTGTGGGCCGTCGAAACACCATATATTTT.

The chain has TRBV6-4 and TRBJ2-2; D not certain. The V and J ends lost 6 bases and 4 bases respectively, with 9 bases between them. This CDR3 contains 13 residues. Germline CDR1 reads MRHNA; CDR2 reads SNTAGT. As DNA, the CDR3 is TGTGCCAGCAGAGTCGACTCCACCGGGGAGCTGTTTTTT. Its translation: CASRVDSTGELFF.

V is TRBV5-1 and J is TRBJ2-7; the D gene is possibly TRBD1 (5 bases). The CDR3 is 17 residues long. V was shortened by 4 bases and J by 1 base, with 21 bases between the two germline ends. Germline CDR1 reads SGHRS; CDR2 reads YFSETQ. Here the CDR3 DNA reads TGCGCCAGCAGCCCAAATCGTGCTGGGGCGTATTCCTACGAGCAGTACTTC. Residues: CASSPNRAGAYSYEQYF.

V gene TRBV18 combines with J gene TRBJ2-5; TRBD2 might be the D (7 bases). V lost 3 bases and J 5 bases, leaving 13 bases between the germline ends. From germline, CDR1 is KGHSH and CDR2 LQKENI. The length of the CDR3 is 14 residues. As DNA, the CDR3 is TGTGCCAGCTCACCGTCCCGGGGGGCTGAGACCCAGTACTTC. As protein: CASSPSRGAETQYF. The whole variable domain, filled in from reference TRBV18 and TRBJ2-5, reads NAGVMQNPRHLVRRRGQEARLRCSPMKGHSHVYWYRQLPEEGLKFMVYLQKENIIDESGMPKERFSAEFPKEGPSILRIQQVVRGDSAAYFCASSPSRGAETQYFGPGTRLLVL.

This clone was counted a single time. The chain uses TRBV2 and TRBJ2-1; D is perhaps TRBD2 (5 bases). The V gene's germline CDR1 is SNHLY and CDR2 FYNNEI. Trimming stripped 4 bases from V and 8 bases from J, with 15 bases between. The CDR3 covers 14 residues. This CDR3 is CASSAGEREDEQFF. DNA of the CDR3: TGTGCCAGCAGTGCCGGGGAAAGAGAGGATGAGCAGTTCTTC. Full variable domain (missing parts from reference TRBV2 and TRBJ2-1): EPEVTQTPSHQVTQMGQEVILRCVPISNHLYFYWYRQILGQKVEFLVSFYNNEISEKSEIFDDQFSVERPDGSNFTLKIRSTKLEDSAMYFCASSAGEREDEQFFGPGTRLTVL.

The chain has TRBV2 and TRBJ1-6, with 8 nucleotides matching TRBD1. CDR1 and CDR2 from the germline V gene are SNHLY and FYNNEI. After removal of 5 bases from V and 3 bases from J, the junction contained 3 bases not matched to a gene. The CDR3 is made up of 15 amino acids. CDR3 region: CASSSDRGYNSPLHF. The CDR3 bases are TGTGCCAGCAGTAGTGACAGGGGCTATAATTCACCCCTCCACTTT.

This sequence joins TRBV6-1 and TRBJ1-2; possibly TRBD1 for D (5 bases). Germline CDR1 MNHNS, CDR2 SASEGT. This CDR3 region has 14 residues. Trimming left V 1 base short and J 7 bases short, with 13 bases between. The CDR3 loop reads CASSEVPGGAGYTF. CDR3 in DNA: TGTGCCAGCAGTGAAGTTCCGGGGGGTGCTGGCTACACCTTC.

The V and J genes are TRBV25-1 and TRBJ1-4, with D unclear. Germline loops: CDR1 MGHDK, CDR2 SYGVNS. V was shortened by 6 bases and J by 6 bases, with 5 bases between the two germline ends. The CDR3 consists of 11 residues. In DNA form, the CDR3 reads TGTGCCAGCAGGCGAGATGAAAAACTGTTTTTT. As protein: CASRRDEKLFF.

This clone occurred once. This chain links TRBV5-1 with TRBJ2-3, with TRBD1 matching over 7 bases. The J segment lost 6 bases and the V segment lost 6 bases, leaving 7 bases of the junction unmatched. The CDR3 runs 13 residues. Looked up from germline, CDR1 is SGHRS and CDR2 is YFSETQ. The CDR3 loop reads CASKDRVGDTQYF. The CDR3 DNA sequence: TGCGCCAGCAAAGACAGGGTAGGCGATACGCAGTATTTT.

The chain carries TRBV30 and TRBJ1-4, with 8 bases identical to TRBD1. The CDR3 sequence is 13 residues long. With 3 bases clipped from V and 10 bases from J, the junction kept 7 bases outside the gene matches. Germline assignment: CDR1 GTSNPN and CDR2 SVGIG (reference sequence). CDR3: CAWSQGQGGKLFF. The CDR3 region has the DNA TGTGCCTGGAGCCAAGGACAGGGAGGAAAACTGTTTTTT.

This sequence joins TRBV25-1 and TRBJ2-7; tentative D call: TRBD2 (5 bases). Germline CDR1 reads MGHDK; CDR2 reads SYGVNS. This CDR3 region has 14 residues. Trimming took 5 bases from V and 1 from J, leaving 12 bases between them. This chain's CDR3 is CASSPLGGSYEQYF. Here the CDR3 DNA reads TGTGCCAGCAGTCCCCTTGGCGGGTCCTACGAGCAGTACTTC.

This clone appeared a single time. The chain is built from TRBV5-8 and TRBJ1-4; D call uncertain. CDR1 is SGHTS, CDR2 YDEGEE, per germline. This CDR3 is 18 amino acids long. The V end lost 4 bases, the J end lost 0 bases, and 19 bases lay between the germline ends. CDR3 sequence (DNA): TGTGCCAGCAGCCCCTACTTGGGCACCCATGCAACTAATGAAAAACTGTTTTTT. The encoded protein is CASSPYLGTHATNEKLFF.

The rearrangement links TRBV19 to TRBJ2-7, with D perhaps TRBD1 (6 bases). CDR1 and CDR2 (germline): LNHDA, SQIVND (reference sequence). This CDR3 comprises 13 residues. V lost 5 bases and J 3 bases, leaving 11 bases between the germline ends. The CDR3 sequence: CASSRLTGYEQYF. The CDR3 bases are TGTGCCAGTAGTCGTCTGACAGGCTACGAGCAGTACTTC.

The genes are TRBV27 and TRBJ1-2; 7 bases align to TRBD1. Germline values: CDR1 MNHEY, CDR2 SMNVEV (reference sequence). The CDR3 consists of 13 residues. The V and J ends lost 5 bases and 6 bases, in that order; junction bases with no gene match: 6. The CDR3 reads CASSNDRVNGYTF. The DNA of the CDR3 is TGTGCCAGCAGTAACGACAGGGTGAATGGCTACACCTTC.

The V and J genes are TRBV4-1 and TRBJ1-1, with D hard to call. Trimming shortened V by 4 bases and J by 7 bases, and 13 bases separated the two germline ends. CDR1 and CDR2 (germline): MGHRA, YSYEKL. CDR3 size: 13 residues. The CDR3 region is CASSPNFSGEAFF. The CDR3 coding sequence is TGCGCCAGCAGCCCCAATTTCTCCGGTGAAGCTTTCTTT.